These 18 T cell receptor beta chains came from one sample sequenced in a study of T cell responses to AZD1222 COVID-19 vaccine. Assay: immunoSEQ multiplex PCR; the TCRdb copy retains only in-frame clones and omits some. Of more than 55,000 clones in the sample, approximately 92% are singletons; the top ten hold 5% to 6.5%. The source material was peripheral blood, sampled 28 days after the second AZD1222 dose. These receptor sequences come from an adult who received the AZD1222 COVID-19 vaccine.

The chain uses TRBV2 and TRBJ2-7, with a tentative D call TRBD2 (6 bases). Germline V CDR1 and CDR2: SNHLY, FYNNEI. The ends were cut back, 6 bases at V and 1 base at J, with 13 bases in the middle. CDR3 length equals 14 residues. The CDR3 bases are TGTGCCAGCAGGGAGGGACGGGGATCCTACGAGCAGTACTTC. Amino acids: CASREGRGSYEQYF.

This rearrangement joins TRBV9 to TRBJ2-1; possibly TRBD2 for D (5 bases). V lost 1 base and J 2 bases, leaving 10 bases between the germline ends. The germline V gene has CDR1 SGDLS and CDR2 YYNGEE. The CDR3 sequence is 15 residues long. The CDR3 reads CASSVSTGTYNEQFF. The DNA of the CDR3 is TGTGCCAGCAGCGTAAGTACGGGGACCTACAATGAGCAGTTCTTC. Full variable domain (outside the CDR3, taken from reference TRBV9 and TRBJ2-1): DSGVTQTPKHLITATGQRVTLRCSPRSGDLSVYWYQQSLDQGLQFLIQYYNGEERAKGNILERFSAQQFPDLHSELNLSSLELGDSALYFCASSVSTGTYNEQFFGPGTRLTVL.

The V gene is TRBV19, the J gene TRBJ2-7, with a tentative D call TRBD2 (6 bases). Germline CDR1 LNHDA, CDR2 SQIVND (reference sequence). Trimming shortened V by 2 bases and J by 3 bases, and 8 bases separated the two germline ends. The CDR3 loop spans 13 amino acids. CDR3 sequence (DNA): TGTGCCAGTAGTATACGGGGGATCTACGAGCAGTACTTC. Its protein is CASSIRGIYEQYF.

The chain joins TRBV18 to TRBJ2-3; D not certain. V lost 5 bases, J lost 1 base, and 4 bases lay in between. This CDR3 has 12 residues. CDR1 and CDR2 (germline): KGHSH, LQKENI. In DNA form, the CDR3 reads TGTGCCAGCTCAGCGCGCACAGATACGCAGTATTTT. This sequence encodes CASSARTDTQYF.

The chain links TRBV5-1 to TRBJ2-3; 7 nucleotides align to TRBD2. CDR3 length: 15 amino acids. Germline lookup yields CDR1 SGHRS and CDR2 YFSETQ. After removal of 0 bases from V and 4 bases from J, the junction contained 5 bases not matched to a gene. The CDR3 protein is CASSLARLASDTQYF. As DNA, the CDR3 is TGCGCCAGCAGCTTGGCTAGACTAGCCTCAGATACGCAGTATTTT.

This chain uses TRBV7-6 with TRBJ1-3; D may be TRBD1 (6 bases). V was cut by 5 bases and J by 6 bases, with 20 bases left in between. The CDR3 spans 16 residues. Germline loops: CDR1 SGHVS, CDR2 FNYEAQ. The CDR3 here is CASSPFVEQGQNTIYF. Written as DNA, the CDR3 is TGTGCCAGCAGCCCCTTTGTGGAACAGGGTCAAAACACCATATATTTT. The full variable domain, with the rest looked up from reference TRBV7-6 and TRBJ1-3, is GAGVSQSPRYKVTKRGQDVALRCDPISGHVSLYWYRQALGQGPEFLTYFNYEAQQDKSGLPNDRFSAERPEGSISTLTIQRTEQRDSAMYRCASSPFVEQGQNTIYFGEGSWLTVV.

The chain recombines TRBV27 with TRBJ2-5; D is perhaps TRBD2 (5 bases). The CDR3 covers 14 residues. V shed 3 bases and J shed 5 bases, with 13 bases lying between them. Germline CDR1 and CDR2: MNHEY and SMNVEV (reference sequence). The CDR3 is CASSLTPRGETQYF. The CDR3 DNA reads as TGTGCCAGCAGTTTGACCCCCCGAGGGGAGACCCAGTACTTC.

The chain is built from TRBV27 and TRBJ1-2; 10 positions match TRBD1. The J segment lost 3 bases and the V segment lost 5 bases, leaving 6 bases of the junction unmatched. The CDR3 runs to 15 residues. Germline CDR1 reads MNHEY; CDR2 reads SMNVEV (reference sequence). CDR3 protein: CASSMLGQGDYGYTF. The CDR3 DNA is TGTGCCAGCAGTATGCTCGGACAGGGGGACTATGGCTACACCTTC.

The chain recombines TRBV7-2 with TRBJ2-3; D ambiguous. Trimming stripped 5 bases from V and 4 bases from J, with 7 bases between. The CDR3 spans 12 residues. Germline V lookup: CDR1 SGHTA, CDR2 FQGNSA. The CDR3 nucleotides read TGTGCCAGCAGCCCAACCTCAGATACGCAGTATTTT. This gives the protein CASSPTSDTQYF.

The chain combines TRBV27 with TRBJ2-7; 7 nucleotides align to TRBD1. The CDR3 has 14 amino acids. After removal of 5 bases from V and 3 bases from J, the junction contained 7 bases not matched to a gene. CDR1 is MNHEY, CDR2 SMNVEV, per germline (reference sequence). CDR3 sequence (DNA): TGTGCCAGCAGTATTGACAGGGTCCACTACGAGCAGTACTTC. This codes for CASSIDRVHYEQYF.

CDR3 bases: TGTGCCAGCAGTTTAATCCTCAACACTGAAGCTTTCTTT. Translation: CASSLILNTEAFF. The rearrangement uses TRBV12-3 or TRBV12-4 and TRBJ1-1; D is uncertain. Deletions cut 2 bases from V and 2 bases from J, with 6 bases between. The CDR3 covers 13 residues.

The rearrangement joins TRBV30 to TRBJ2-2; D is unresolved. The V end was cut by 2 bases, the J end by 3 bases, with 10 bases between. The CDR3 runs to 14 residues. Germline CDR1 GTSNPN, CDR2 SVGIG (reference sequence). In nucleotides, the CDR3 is TGTGCCTGGAGTTTGTCAGCCTACACCGGGGAGCTGTTTTTT. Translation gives CAWSLSAYTGELFF.

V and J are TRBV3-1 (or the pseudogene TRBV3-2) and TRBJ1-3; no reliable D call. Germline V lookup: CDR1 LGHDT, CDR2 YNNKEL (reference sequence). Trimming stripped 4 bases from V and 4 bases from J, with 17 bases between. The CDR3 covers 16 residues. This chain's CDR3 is CASSPLEMPLGNTIYF. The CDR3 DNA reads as TGTGCCAGCAGCCCCTTGGAGATGCCCCTGGGAAACACCATATATTTT.

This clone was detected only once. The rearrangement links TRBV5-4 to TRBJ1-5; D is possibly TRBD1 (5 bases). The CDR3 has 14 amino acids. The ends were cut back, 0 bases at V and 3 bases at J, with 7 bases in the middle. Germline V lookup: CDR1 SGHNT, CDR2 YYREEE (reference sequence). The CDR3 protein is CASSLGGFNQPQHF. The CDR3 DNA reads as TGTGCCAGCAGCTTGGGGGGCTTCAATCAGCCCCAGCATTTT.

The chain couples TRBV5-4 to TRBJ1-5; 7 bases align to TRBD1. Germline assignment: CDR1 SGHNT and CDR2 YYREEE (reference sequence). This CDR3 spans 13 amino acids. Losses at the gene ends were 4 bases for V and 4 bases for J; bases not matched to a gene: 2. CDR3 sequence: CASSPDRNQPQHF. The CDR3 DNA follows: TGTGCCAGCAGCCCGGACAGGAATCAGCCCCAGCATTTT.

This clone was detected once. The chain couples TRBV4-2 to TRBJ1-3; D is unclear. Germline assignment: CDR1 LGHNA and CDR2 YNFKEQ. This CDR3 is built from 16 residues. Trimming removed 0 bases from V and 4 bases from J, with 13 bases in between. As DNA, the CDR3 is TGTGCCAGCAGCCAAGAAGATGGAGCATTCGGAAACACCATATATTTT. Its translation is CASSQEDGAFGNTIYF.

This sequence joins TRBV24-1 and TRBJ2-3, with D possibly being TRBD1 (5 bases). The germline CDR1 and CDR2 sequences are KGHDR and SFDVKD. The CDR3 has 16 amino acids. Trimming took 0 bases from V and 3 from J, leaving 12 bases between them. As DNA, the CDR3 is TGTGCCACCAGTGATTTGAAGGCAGGGTGGACAGATACGCAGTATTTT. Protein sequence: CATSDLKAGWTDTQYF.

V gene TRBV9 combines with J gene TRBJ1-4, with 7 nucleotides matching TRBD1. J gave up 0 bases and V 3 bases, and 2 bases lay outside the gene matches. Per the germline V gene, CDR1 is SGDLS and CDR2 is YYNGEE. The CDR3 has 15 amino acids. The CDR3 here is CASSAGQATNEKLFF. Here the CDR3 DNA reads TGTGCCAGCAGCGCCGGACAGGCAACTAATGAAAAACTGTTTTTT.